This T cell receptor (beta chain) was found in a study of radiotherapy plus CTLA-4 blockade in lung cancer. CDR3 length: 17 residues. CDR1 SGDLS and CDR2 YYNGEE come from the germline V gene. V lost 2 bases to trimming and J lost 4 bases; unmatched junction nucleotides: 8. Treatment of patients with chemo-refractory metastatic non-small-cell lung cancer consisted of focal radiation plus CTLA-4 blockade with ipilimumab. TCRdb's table, derived via immunoSEQ multiplex PCR, lists solely in-frame clones and lacks some. The sample shows approximately 83,000 clones, 60% to 85% of them seen only once. The chain joins TRBV9 to TRBJ2-3, with 12 bases that match TRBD2. The sample was peripheral blood, taken from a patient treated with radiotherapy plus ipilimumab. This clonotype originated in a human donor with non-small cell lung cancer who had a partial response to radiotherapy plus ipilimumab. Some clones in this sample may be carry-over from other donors' samples. The chain's CDR3 is CASSVSTSGSGADTQYF. The CDR3 coding sequence is TGTGCCAGCAGCGTTTCGACTAGCGGGAGTGGGGCAGATACGCAGTATTTT. Complete variable domain (other parts from reference TRBV9 and TRBJ2-3): DSGVTQTPKHLITATGQRVTLRCSPRSGDLSVYWYQQSLDQGLQFLIQYYNGEERAKGNILERFSAQQFPDLHSELNLSSLELGDSALYFCASSVSTSGSGADTQYFGPGTRLTVL.